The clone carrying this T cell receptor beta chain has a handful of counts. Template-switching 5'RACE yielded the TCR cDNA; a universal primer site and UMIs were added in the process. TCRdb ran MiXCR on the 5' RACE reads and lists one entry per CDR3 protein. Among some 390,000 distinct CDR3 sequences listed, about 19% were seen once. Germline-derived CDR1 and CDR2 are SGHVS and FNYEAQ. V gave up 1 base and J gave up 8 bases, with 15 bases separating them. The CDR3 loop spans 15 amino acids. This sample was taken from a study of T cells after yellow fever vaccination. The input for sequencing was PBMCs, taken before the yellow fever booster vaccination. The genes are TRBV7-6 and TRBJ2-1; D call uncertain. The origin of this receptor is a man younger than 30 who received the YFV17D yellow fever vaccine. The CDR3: CASSLVPSRGDEQFF. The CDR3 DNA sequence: TGTGCCAGCAGCTTAGTCCCCTCCCGTGGAGATGAGCAGTTCTTC.